The present TCR beta chain was sequenced within a study of T cell repertoires in cytomegalovirus infection. In TCRdb, the reads were re-called with MiXCR into one record per CDR3 protein. Among approximately 390,000 distinct CDR3 sequences listed, about a third were seen once. Looked up from germline, CDR1 is ENHRY and CDR2 is SYGVKD. With V trimmed by 8 bases and J by 0 bases, 16 bases remained unmatched. The CDR3 sequence is 18 residues long. This clonotype has at least ten counts. As yet, its antigen is unknown. The sequence came from a human donor in good health (CMV status not recorded). Some clones in this sample may be carry-over from other donors' samples. The rearrangement links TRBV10-3 to TRBJ2-3, with 8 positions matching TRBD2. This material consisted of cultured PBMCs, taken from culture after CMV antigen stimulation. The CDR3 sequence: CAISPLPGGRESTDTQYF. CDR3 in DNA: TGTGCCATCTCCCCTTTACCGGGAGGGAGGGAGAGCACAGATACGCAGTATTTT.